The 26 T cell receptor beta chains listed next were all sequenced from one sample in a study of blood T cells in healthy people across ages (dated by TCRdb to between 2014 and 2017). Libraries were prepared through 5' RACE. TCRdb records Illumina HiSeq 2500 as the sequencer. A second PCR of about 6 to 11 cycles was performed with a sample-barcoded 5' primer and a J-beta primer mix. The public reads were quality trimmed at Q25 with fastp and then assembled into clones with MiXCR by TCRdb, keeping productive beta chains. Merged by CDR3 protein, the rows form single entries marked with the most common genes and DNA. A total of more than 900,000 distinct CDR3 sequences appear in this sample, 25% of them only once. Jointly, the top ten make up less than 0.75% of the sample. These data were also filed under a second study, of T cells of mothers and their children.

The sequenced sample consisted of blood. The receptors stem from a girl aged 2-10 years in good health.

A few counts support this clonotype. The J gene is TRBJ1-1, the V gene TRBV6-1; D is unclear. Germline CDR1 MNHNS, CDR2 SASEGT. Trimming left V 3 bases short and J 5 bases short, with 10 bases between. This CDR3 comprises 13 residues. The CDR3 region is CASSEQTRTEAFF. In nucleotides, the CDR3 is TGTGCCAGCAGTGAGCAGACGAGGACTGAAGCTTTCTTT.

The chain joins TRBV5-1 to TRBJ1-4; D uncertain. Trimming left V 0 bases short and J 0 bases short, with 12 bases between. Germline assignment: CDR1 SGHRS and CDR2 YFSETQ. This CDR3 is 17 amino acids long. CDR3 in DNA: TGCGCCAGCAGCTTGGGACCCGTCTTGGCAACTAATGAAAAACTGTTTTTT. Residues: CASSLGPVLATNEKLFF.

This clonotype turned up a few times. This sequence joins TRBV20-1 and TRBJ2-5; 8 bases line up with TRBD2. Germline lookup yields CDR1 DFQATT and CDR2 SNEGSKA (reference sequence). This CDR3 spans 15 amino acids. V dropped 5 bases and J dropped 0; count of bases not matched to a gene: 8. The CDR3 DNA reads TGCAGTGCTTTTTTAGCGGGACCGTACCAAGAGACCCAGTACTTC. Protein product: CSAFLAGPYQETQYF.

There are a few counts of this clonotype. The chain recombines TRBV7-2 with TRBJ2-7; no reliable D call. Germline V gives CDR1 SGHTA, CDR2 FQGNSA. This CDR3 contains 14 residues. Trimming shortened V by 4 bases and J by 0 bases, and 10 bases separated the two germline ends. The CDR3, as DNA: TGTGCCAGCAGCTGGGCCTTGAGCTCCTACGAGCAGTACTTC. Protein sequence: CASSWALSSYEQYF.

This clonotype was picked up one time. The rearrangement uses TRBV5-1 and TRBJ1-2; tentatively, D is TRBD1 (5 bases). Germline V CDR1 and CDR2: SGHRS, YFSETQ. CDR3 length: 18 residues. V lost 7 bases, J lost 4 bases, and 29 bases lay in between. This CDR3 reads CASRSLTGPNSFIYGYTF. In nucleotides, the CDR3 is TGCGCCAGCCGGTCATTAACGGGACCGAACTCATTTATCTATGGCTACACCTTC.

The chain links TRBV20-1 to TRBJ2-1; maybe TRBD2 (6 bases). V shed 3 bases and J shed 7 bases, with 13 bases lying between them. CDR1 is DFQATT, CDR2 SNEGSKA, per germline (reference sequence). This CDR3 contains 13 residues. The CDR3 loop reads CSAREGVWNEQFF. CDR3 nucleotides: TGCAGTGCTAGGGAGGGTGTTTGGAATGAGCAGTTCTTC.

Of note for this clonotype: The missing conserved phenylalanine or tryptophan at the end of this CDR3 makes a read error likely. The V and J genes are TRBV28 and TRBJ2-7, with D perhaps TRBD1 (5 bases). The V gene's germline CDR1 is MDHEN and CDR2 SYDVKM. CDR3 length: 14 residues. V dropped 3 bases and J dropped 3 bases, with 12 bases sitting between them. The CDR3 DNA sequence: TGTGCCAGCAGTTTGTCCATTCAGGGCTACGAGCAGTACCTC. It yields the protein CASSLSIQGYEQYL.

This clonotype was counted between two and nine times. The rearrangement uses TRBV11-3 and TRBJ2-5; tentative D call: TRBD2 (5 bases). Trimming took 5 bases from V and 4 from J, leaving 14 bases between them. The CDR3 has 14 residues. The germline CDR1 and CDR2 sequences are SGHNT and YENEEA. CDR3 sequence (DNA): TGTGCCAGCAGCCTAGCCAGGTCCCGAGAGACCCAGTACTTC. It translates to CASSLARSRETQYF.

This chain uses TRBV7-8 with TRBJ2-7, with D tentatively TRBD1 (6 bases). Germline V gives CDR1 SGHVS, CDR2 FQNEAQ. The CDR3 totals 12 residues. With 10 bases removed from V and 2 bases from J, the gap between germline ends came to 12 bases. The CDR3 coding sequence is TGTGCCACGTCGAGGGGGACCTACGAGCAGTACTTC. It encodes CATSRGTYEQYF.

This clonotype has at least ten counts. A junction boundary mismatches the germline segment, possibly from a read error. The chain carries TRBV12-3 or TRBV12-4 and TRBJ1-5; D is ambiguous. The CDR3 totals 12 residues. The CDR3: CASSLRDQPQHF. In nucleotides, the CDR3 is TGTGCTAGCAGCTTAAGAGATCAGCCCCAGCATTTT.

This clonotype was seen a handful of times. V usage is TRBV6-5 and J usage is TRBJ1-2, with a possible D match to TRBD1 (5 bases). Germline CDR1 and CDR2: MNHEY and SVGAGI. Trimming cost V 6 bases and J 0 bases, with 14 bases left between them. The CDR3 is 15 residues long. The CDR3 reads CASSLARAANYGYTF. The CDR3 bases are TGTGCCAGCAGCCTGGCCAGGGCCGCTAACTATGGCTACACCTTC.

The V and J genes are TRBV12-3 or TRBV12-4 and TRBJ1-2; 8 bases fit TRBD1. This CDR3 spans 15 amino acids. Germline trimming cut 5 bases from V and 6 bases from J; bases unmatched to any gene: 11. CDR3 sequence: CASSPSRTGRDGYTF. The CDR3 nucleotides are TGTGCCAGCAGTCCTTCTCGGACAGGGAGGGATGGCTACACCTTC.

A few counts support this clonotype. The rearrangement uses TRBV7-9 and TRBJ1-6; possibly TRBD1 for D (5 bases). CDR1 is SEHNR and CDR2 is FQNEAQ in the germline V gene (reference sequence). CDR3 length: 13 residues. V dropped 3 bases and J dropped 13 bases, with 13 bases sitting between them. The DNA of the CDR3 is TGTGCCAGCAGCTTTGGGACCCCCGGGCCCCTCCACTTT. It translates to CASSFGTPGPLHF.

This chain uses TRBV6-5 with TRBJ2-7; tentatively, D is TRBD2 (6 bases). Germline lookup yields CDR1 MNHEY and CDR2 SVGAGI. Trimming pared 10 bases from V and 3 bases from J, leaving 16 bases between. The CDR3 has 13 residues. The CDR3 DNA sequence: TGTGCCACCCAGGCGGGGCCAAGCTACGAGCAGTACTTC. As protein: CATQAGPSYEQYF.

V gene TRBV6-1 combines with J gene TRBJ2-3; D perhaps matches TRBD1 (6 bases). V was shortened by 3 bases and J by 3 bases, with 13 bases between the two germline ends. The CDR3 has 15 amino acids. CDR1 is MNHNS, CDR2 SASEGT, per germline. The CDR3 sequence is CASSEAGEVTDTQYF. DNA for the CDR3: TGTGCCAGCAGTGAGGCAGGGGAAGTAACAGATACGCAGTATTTT.

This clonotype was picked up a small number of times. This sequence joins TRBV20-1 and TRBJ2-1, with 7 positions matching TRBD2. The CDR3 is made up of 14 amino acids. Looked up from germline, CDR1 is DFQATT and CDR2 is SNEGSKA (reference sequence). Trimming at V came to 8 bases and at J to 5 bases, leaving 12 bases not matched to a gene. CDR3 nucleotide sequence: TGCAGTACTCCGGGGCGGGAGATAGACAATGAGCAGTTCTTC. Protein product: CSTPGREIDNEQFF.

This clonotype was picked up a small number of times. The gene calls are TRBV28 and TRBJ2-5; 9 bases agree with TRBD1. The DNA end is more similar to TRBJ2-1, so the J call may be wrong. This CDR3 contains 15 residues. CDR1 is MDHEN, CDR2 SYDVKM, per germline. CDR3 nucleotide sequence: TGTGCCAGCAGCCCGTGGGGACAGGGTAGAAATGAGCAGTTCTTC. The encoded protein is CASSPWGQGRNEQFF.

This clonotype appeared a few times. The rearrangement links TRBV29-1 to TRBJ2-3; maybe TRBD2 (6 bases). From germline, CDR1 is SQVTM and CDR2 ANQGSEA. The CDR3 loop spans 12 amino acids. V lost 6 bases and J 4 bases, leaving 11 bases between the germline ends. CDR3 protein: CSVGTSADTQYF. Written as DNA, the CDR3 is TGCAGCGTGGGGACTTCGGCAGATACGCAGTATTTT.

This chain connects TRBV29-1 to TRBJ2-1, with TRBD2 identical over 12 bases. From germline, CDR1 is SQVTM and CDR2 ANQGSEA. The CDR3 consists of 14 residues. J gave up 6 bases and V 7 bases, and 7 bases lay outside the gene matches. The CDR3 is CSALVGLAGNEQFF. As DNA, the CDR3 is TGCAGCGCCCTGGTGGGACTAGCGGGCAATGAGCAGTTCTTC.

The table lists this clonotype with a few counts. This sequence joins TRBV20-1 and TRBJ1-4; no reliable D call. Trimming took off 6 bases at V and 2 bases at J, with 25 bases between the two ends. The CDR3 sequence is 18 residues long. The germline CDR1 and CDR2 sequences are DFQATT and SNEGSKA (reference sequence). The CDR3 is CSATPPQNRLATNEKLFF. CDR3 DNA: TGCAGTGCGACACCCCCACAGAACCGACTGGCGACTAATGAAAAACTGTTTTTT.

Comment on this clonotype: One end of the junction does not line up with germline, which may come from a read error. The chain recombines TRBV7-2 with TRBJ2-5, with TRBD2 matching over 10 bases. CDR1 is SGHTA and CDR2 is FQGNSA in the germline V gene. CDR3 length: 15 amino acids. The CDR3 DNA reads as TGTGCCAGCAGCTTTGTAGCGGGGGGCTACAATGAGAAGTTCTTC. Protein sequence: CASSFVAGGYNEKFF.

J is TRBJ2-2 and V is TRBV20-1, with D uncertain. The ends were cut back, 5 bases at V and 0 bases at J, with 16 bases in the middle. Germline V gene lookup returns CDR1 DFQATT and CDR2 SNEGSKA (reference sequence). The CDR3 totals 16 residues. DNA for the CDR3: TGCAGTGCTCCGCCACCTCGACCTTCGAACACCGGGGAGCTGTTTTTT. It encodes CSAPPPRPSNTGELFF.

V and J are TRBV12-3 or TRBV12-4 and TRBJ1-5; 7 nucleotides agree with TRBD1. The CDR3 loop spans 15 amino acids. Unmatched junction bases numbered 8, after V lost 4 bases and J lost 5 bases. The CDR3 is CASSSRDRADQPQHF. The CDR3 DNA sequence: TGTGCCAGCAGTTCTAGAGACAGGGCCGATCAGCCCCAGCATTTT.

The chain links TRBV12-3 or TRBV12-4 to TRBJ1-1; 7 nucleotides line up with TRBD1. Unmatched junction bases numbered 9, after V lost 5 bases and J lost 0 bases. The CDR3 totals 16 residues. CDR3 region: CASSKGTVPMNTEAFF. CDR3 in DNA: TGTGCCAGCAGTAAAGGGACAGTGCCCATGAACACTGAAGCTTTCTTT.

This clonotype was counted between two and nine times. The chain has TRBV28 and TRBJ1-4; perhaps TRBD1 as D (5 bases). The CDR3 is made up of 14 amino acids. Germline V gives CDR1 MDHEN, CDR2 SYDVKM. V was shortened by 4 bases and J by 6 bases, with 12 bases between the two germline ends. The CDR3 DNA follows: TGTGCCAGCAGTTCCGGACAAGAGTATGAAAAACTGTTTTTT. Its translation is CASSSGQEYEKLFF.

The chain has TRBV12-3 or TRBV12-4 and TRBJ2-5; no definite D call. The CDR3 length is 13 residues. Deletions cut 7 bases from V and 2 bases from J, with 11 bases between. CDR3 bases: TGTGCCAGCACCGACCTGGGTCAAGAGACCCAGTACTTC. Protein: CASTDLGQETQYF.